One and the same sample provided the 27 T cell receptor beta chains below, sequenced in a study of blood T cell repertoires in COVID-19. Profiling relied on immunoSEQ multiplex PCR, and the TCRdb table lists in-frame clones only, not all of them. The sample yields about 33,000 clones, almost 90% seen once. Sequencing was carried out using peripheral blood. Every receptor here comes from a human donor in a cohort sampled during active COVID-19.

The V call is TRBV12-5, the J call TRBJ2-5; TRBD1 is a possible D gene (7 bases). The CDR3 has 16 amino acids. V lost 0 bases and J lost 5, with 16 bases in between. CDR1 and CDR2 from the germline V gene are LGHNT and FRNRAP. The CDR3 loop reads CASGLVWQGGTETQYF. CDR3 nucleotide sequence: TGTGCTAGTGGTTTGGTATGGCAGGGGGGTACGGAGACCCAGTACTTC. The variable domain in full, completed from reference TRBV12-5 and TRBJ2-5, reads DARVTQTPRHKVTEMGQEVTMRCQPILGHNTVFWYRQTMMQGLELLAYFRNRAPLDDSGMPKDRFSAEMPDATLATLKIQPSEPRDSAVYFCASGLVWQGGTETQYFGPGTRLLVL.

The V gene is TRBV12-5, the J gene TRBJ1-4, with 9 bases that match TRBD1. The germline V gene has CDR1 LGHNT and CDR2 FRNRAP. V dropped 9 bases and J dropped 7; count of bases not matched to a gene: 9. This CDR3 contains 14 residues. CDR3 protein: CARKSGQGTEKLFF. In DNA, the CDR3 is TGTGCTAGAAAATCGGGACAGGGTACTGAAAAACTGTTTTTT.

The chain joins TRBV11-2 to TRBJ2-3; 14 positions agree with TRBD2. There are 18 residues in the CDR3. After removal of 6 bases from V and 2 bases from J, the junction contained 10 bases not matched to a gene. CDR1 is SGHAT, CDR2 FQNNGV, per germline. CDR3 sequence reads: CASRPGLAGGAFTDTQYF. In DNA form, the CDR3 reads TGTGCCAGCAGACCCGGACTAGCGGGGGGCGCCTTCACAGATACGCAGTATTTT.

The rearrangement links TRBV5-6 to TRBJ2-5; D is uncertain. Germline V gene sequence: CDR1 SGHDT, CDR2 YYEEEE. V lost 0 bases and J lost 9, with 12 bases in between. The CDR3 is 13 amino acids. The CDR3 DNA reads TGTGCCAGCAGCTTGGACCTTAGAACGGCCCAGTACTTC. Translating it yields CASSLDLRTAQYF.

The genes are TRBV7-8 and TRBJ2-7; TRBD2 matches 9 bases. Germline V gene lookup returns CDR1 SGHVS and CDR2 FQNEAQ. The CDR3 extends over 17 amino acids. J gave up 2 bases and V 5 bases, and 13 bases lay outside the gene matches. This CDR3 reads CASSLRMTSGLPYEQYF. The CDR3 nucleotides are TGTGCCAGCAGCCTAAGAATGACTAGCGGACTTCCCTACGAGCAGTACTTC.

The CDR3 spells CASSLSEGASPLHF. The CDR3 region has the DNA TGTGCCAGCAGTTTATCCGAGGGGGCGTCACCCCTCCACTTT. This sequence joins TRBV27 and TRBJ1-6; 7 nucleotides agree with TRBD1. This CDR3 spans 14 amino acids. Germline CDR1 MNHEY, CDR2 SMNVEV (reference sequence). V shed 0 bases and J 10 bases; nucleotides not matched to a gene: 3.

The chain employs TRBV9 and TRBJ2-1, with TRBD2 identical over 14 bases. J lost 7 bases, V lost 0 bases, and 3 bases had no gene match. CDR1 SGDLS and CDR2 YYNGEE come from the germline V gene. The CDR3 runs 16 residues. CDR3 sequence: CASSVVTSGGANEQFF. CDR3 DNA sequence: TGTGCCAGCAGCGTAGTGACTAGCGGGGGGGCGAATGAGCAGTTCTTC.

This chain uses TRBV11-1 with TRBJ2-1; 8 bases agree with TRBD1. CDR3 length equals 15 residues. CDR1 and CDR2 from the germline V gene are SGHAT and FQDESV (reference sequence). V was clipped by 1 base and J by 6 bases; unmatched bases: 5. This chain's CDR3 is CASSLVTGAVNEQFF. Here the CDR3 DNA reads TGTGCCAGCAGCTTAGTGACAGGGGCCGTCAATGAGCAGTTCTTC.

V is TRBV11-3 and J is TRBJ1-6; TRBD1 matches 12 bases. Per germline, CDR1 SGHNT and CDR2 YENEEA. The trim removed 1 base at V and 3 bases at J, leaving 1 base unmatched. The CDR3 is 17 amino acids. The CDR3 DNA is TGTGCCAGCAGCTTAGGGGACAGGGGGCACTATAATTCACCCCTCCACTTT. Protein product: CASSLGDRGHYNSPLHF.

The gene calls are TRBV7-8 and TRBJ2-1; 7 positions match TRBD1. This CDR3 region has 14 residues. Per germline, CDR1 SGHVS and CDR2 FQNEAQ. J lost 3 bases, V lost 4 bases, and 3 bases had no gene match. CDR3 bases: TGTGCCAGCAGCTCCTGGACAGGCTACAATGAGCAGTTCTTC. It translates to CASSSWTGYNEQFF.

The chain recombines TRBV6-1 with TRBJ2-3; TRBD2 matches at 8 bases. J lost 2 bases, V lost 3 bases, and 4 bases had no gene match. CDR3 size: 15 residues. Germline V gene lookup returns CDR1 MNHNS and CDR2 SASEGT. CDR3 bases: TGTGCCAGCAGTGAGACTAGCGACCTCACAGATACGCAGTATTTT. Its translation is CASSETSDLTDTQYF.

The sample holds a few counts of this clone. The genes are TRBV7-8 and TRBJ2-7, with 7 positions matching TRBD2. Trimming took 5 bases from V and 7 from J; bases not matched to a gene: 14. CDR3 size: 15 residues. Germline-derived CDR1 and CDR2 are SGHVS and FQNEAQ. The CDR3 is CASSLEGGPGHEQYF. The CDR3 coding sequence is TGTGCCAGCAGCCTGGAGGGAGGGCCCGGTCATGAGCAGTACTTC.

The rearrangement joins TRBV28 to TRBJ2-1, with 9 bases fitting TRBD2. Trimming at V came to 5 bases and at J to 0 bases, leaving 8 bases not matched to a gene. CDR1 is MDHEN and CDR2 is SYDVKM in the germline V gene. The length of the CDR3 is 17 residues. The CDR3 sequence is CASSTLSGSASYNEQFF. CDR3 DNA: TGTGCCAGCAGTACCCTTAGCGGGAGTGCCTCCTACAATGAGCAGTTCTTC.

The CDR3 DNA is TGTGCCAGCAGCGTCAGGGCTAGCGGGAGAGTAGATACGCAGTATTTT. This gives the protein CASSVRASGRVDTQYF. This chain links TRBV9 with TRBJ2-3, with TRBD2 identical over 10 bases. The length of the CDR3 is 16 residues. Germline V gene sequence: CDR1 SGDLS, CDR2 YYNGEE. Trimming took 2 bases from V and 5 from J; bases not matched to a gene: 8. Full variable domain (missing parts from reference TRBV9 and TRBJ2-3): DSGVTQTPKHLITATGQRVTLRCSPRSGDLSVYWYQQSLDQGLQFLIQYYNGEERAKGNILERFSAQQFPDLHSELNLSSLELGDSALYFCASSVRASGRVDTQYFGPGTRLTVL.

The chain combines TRBV29-1 with TRBJ2-3, with 9 bases matching TRBD2. After removal of 6 bases from V and 2 bases from J, the junction contained 6 bases not matched to a gene. From germline, CDR1 is SQVTM and CDR2 ANQGSEA. The CDR3 totals 14 residues. CDR3 coding DNA: TGCAGCGTAGCGATAGCGGGGGTCACAGATACGCAGTATTTT. Protein product: CSVAIAGVTDTQYF.

The chain employs TRBV19 and TRBJ2-5, with TRBD2 matching 9 bases. The CDR3 runs to 16 residues. Looked up from germline, CDR1 is LNHDA and CDR2 is SQIVND (reference sequence). V lost 6 bases to trimming and J lost 5 bases; unmatched junction nucleotides: 13. CDR3 in amino acids: CASSRTGAGGLETQYF. CDR3 coding DNA: TGTGCCAGTAGCCGGACCGGAGCGGGGGGTTTGGAGACCCAGTACTTC.

V and J are TRBV25-1 and TRBJ2-2, with TRBD2 matching over 14 bases. Germline V gives CDR1 MGHDK, CDR2 SYGVNS. The CDR3 has 17 residues. V lost 6 bases to trimming and J lost 3 bases; unmatched junction nucleotides: 6. CDR3 region: CASSGLAGGMDTGELFF. The CDR3 DNA reads as TGTGCCAGCAGCGGACTAGCGGGGGGCATGGACACCGGGGAGCTGTTTTTT.

This clone has only one observation. The genes are TRBV6-5 and TRBJ1-2; no definite D call. The CDR3 contains 13 residues. Germline loops: CDR1 MNHEY, CDR2 SVGAGI. V was shortened by 6 bases and J by 6 bases, with 14 bases between the two germline ends. The CDR3 DNA reads as TGTGCCAGCAGCCCCCTCCGGGGAGATGGCTACACCTTC. Translating gives CASSPLRGDGYTF.

V gene TRBV3-1 (or the pseudogene TRBV3-2) combines with J gene TRBJ2-7, with 8 bases lining up with TRBD1. The junction had 16 bases not matched to a gene; V was cut back by 4 bases and J by 5 bases. The CDR3 runs to 17 residues. Germline-derived CDR1 and CDR2 are LGHDT and YNNKEL (reference sequence). The CDR3 DNA reads as TGTGCCAGCAGCCCTCCAACCTCAGGGGGCGATCGGAACGAGCAGTACTTC. Its protein product is CASSPPTSGGDRNEQYF.

The genes are TRBV11-2 and TRBJ2-2; D gene unclear. Per the germline V gene, CDR1 is SGHAT and CDR2 is FQNNGV. V lost 5 bases and J 8 bases, leaving 12 bases between the germline ends. CDR3 length: 13 residues. The CDR3 sequence is CASSPPGFGELFF. The CDR3 nucleotides read TGTGCCAGCAGCCCTCCCGGGTTTGGGGAGCTGTTTTTT.

This chain joins TRBV7-8 and TRBJ2-3; 8 nucleotides match TRBD2. The V and J ends lost 1 base and 5 bases, in that order; junction bases with no gene match: 14. This CDR3 is built from 18 residues. The germline V gene encodes CDR1 SGHVS and CDR2 FQNEAQ. CDR3 nucleotides: TGTGCCAGCAGCTTAGTGGGGTTGAGGCGGGAGGTTGGAGATACGCAGTATTTT. It yields the protein CASSLVGLRREVGDTQYF.

Here the CDR3 DNA reads TGTGCCACCAGTGATCGGAGACAGGGGATAATGGAGACCCAGTACTTC. Residues: CATSDRRQGIMETQYF. The chain couples TRBV24-1 to TRBJ2-5; 8 nucleotides agree with TRBD1. J lost 5 bases, V lost 3 bases, and 10 bases had no gene match. The CDR3 consists of 16 residues. In germline, CDR1 is KGHDR, CDR2 SFDVKD.

The chain carries TRBV24-1 and TRBJ2-3, with TRBD2 identical over 8 bases. The V and J ends lost 7 bases and 0 bases, in that order; junction bases with no gene match: 2. Germline lookup yields CDR1 KGHDR and CDR2 SFDVKD. The CDR3 is 14 residues long. Here the CDR3 DNA reads TGTGCCACCAGAGCGGGAGTCAGCACAGATACGCAGTATTTT. Residues: CATRAGVSTDTQYF.

The chain joins TRBV19 to TRBJ2-5, with TRBD2 matching over 16 bases. The CDR3 spans 17 residues. In germline, CDR1 is LNHDA, CDR2 SQIVND (reference sequence). Germline trimming cut 7 bases from V and 6 bases from J; bases unmatched to any gene: 11. The CDR3: CASTPPGLAGGQKTQYF. CDR3 nucleotides: TGTGCCAGTACCCCCCCGGGACTAGCGGGGGGGCAGAAGACCCAGTACTTC.

A single count supports this clone. The chain employs TRBV24-1 and TRBJ2-3; D perhaps matches TRBD2 (5 bases). Germline lookup yields CDR1 KGHDR and CDR2 SFDVKD. The CDR3 runs to 13 residues. V gave up 9 bases and J gave up 6 bases, with 15 bases separating them. The CDR3 sequence is CATVGGRRDTQYF. In nucleotides, the CDR3 is TGTGCCACCGTGGGTGGGAGAAGGGATACGCAGTATTTT.

This chain links TRBV3-1 (or the pseudogene TRBV3-2) with TRBJ2-1; unclear D gene. CDR3 length: 14 amino acids. Germline V lookup: CDR1 LGHDT, CDR2 YNNKEL (reference sequence). V lost 1 base and J lost 7, with 11 bases in between. This CDR3 is CASSQVLIDNEQFF. In DNA, the CDR3 is TGTGCCAGCAGCCAAGTCTTAATAGATAATGAGCAGTTCTTC.

The chain carries TRBV19 and TRBJ2-5; TRBD1 matches 7 bases. Germline V gives CDR1 LNHDA, CDR2 SQIVND (reference sequence). V gave up 3 bases and J gave up 4 bases; unmatched junction bases: 14. The CDR3 totals 17 residues. The CDR3 here is CASSIARQGWKGETQYF. For the CDR3, the DNA is TGTGCCAGTAGTATCGCGAGACAGGGTTGGAAAGGAGAGACCCAGTACTTC.